This TCR beta chain comes out of a study of CD8+ T cells in alopecia areata (dated by TCRdb to 2016 to 2018). A note on the overall study: The treated patients, all with moderate-to-severe alopecia areata, were enrolled in an open-label pilot trial of oral tofacitinib given at 5 to 10 mg twice daily. Human TCRbeta sequencing covered scalp tissue and sorted CD4+ and CD8+ peripheral blood T cells from patchy and totalis/universalis alopecia areata patients and healthy controls. The SALT score, which quantifies the percentage of affected scalp surface area, was used to measure disease severity in treated patients. TCRbeta CDR3 regions were amplified by immunoSEQ multiplex PCR using 35 Vbeta forward and 13 Jbeta reverse primers. Scalp clonality was compared among normal scalp (n=4), patchy alopecia areata scalp (n=8), and alopecia totalis/universalis scalp (n=8). High-throughput TCRbeta sequencing was used to examine T cell clonal expansion in alopecia areata in both the C3H/HeJ mouse model and human patients. RNA came from the PAXgene miRNA kit for fixed scalp, the miRNeasy kit for PBMCs, and the RNeasy kit for mouse skin. Patients received tofacitinib for 6 to 18 months and were then followed off drug for 6 months to check for delayed response and recurrence. Tofacitinib-treated patients had biopsies at baseline and at 4 and 24 weeks of treatment, with a later scalp biopsy in several patients.

To prepare the library, the immunoSEQ multiplex PCR assay was applied. To provide template for TCR sequencing, every sample had RNA extracted and reverse transcribed into cDNA. First-strand cDNA was synthesized using SuperScript III with a 2:1 mix of oligo-dT and random hexamers. Amplification bias was assessed with a synthetic immune receptor repertoire, and residual bias was removed computationally. In the source study's methods: Raw reads were preprocessed to remove errors, and CDR3 was defined by IMGT conventions from the conserved cysteine to phenylalanine. To get clonality, Shannon entropy was normalized by log2 of the number of productive unique TCRs and the result was subtracted from 1. Whether each scalp clone was CD4 or CD8 was inferred by checking scalp TCRbeta sequences against the CD4 and CD8 repertoires from sorted blood. Entries here come from immuneACCESS through TCRdb and include only in-frame sequences with V and J called. Some clones fail to appear in such tables; in the studies checked, an unresolved V gene covers under half of the shortfall, and the cause of the remainder is unknown. Clonal size and the V and J genes are those of that table, whereas D and trimming came from the DNA. This sample gives a few hundred thousand clones in total; roughly two fifths of them show up just once. The top ten clonotypes cover 0.4% to 0.55% of the sample.

In regard to this clone: The clone's antigen remains unknown. Per-base quality was not reported, and no clone a single base away is much larger than it.

From the cysteine up to the phenylalanine, the CDR3 has a length of 16 residues. The DNA shown is the 48-base CDR3, in frame from base 1. The germline V gene encodes CDR1 MNHEY and CDR2 SMNVEV (reference sequence). Cut back by 6 bases and 0 bases, the V and J ends lie 12 bases apart. What the treatment or condition label conveys for this sample: oral pan-JAK inhibitor, 5-10 mg twice daily. From alopecia areata patients, peripheral blood was collected along with lesional scalp punch biopsies. PBMCs were separated by density centrifugation and stained for CD3, CD4 and CD8, after which CD4+ and CD8+ T cells were sorted on a FACSAria. On the study overall, not on this receptor specifically: Scalp clonality and the number of expanded CD8+ clones among the top 100 scalp clones were significantly decreased by tofacitinib. Scalp TCR repertoire analysis is complicated because resident alphabeta T cells in normal human skin are also sequenced, whereas mouse skin is dominated by gammadelta T cells. Many expanded lesional clones were found to persist in scalp and blood during tofacitinib treatment, and relapse after treatment cessation may be partly explained by this persistence. Shared TCR sequences between patients were less evident than in mice, which may be partly attributable to HLA diversity in the patient population. Because the treated cohort was small and had only one nonresponder, larger studies are needed to examine links between baseline CD8+ expansion and response. Compared with normal scalp, lesional scalp, particularly in alopecia totalis/universalis, had higher clonality and more expanded CD8+ clones, which suggests antigenic drive.

The specimen was CD4+ T cells sorted from blood, collected between weeks 30 and 35, from a patient treated with tofacitinib. The sequence came from a human donor with alopecia areata. This chain joins TRBV27 to TRBJ2-6, with no confidently assigned D gene. The CDR3 is CASSQNVISGANVLTF. The nucleotide sequence is TGTGCCAGCAGCCAAAATGTGATCTCTGGGGCCAACGTCCTGACTTTC.